This TCR beta chain comes out of a study of blood T cell repertoires in COVID-19 (TCRdb year 2020). In terms of the full investigation: The collaborator samples originated in the United States, Italy and Spain and spanned the acute and convalescent phases of COVID-19. The prospective study material was composed of cDNA or gDNA derived from T cells, B-cell-depleted T cells, or PBMCs. The dataset comprised deeply sampled blood TCRbeta repertoires from subjects exposed to, actively infected with, or recovered from COVID-19. A freely available public database, intended as a resource for researchers studying the immune response to SARS-CoV-2, is where the repertoires were released. The samples were drawn from two sources: the first 160 participants of the ongoing ImmuneRACE study, and 1,000 to 1,500 subjects contributed by 6 global collaborators. The sample metadata nearly always contained a de-identified subject ID, COVID-19 status, age in years and sex. Where HLA class I and class II types were available, the types were taken from metadata supplied by the sample provider, not from assay-based typing. Study-level results and caveats: How much clinical and demographic metadata was included differed by source and by participant, and the metadata was provided uncurated.

Including the terminal cysteine and phenylalanine, the CDR3 comprises 15 residues. Left in the record is the CDR3 DNA by itself, 45 bases read in frame from the first base. V lost 0 bases and J lost 0 bases; the stretch between them is 8 bases long. In the germline V gene, CDR1 corresponds to SGHTS and CDR2 to YDEGEE. TCRbeta CDR3 regions were amplified from genomic DNA using the immunoSEQ Assay, a bias-controlled multiplex PCR. The source study handled its data this way. Within the assay, amplification of reference gene primers was used to estimate how many nucleated cells each sample contained. Sequence reads were collapsed and filtered to measure the absolute abundance of every unique TCRbeta CDR3 rearrangement. Productive Simpson clonality was computed per sample as the square root of Simpson's diversity index over productive rearrangements. TCRdb took this table from immuneACCESS and kept in-frame rearrangements with V and J called. Such tables lack part of the clones; where checked against another copy, unresolved V genes explain under half of the gap, and the rest is unexplained. The V and J calls and clone size are taken from that table; D and trimming were inferred from the DNA. The sample table holds fewer than 70,000 clones, of which 60% to 80% were seen once. Approximately 3% of the sample belongs to the ten largest clones.

The collaborating institutions used their own protocols to collect whole blood in K2EDTA tubes. For TCRbeta analysis, collaborators shipped samples in one of three forms: frozen whole blood, isolated PBMCs, or DNA extracted from either of those sample types. As regards this clone: The antigen it binds to is not known. No base qualities exist here, and no much larger clone lies one base off it.

The chain is assembled from TRBV5-8 and TRBJ2-3; no D gene can be assigned with confidence. The sequencing input was peripheral blood. The TCR was taken from a man aged 55 to 69 with acute or convalescent COVID-19. The CDR3 corresponds to CASSLARYSTDTQYF. The nucleotide sequence reads TGTGCCAGCAGCTTGGCGCGGTATAGCACAGATACGCAGTATTTT. Joined to the reference TRBV5-8 and TRBJ2-3 proteins, this CDR3 gives the full variable domain: EAGVTQSPTHLIKTRGQQATLRCSPISGHTSVYWYQQALGLGLQFLLWYDEGEERNRGNFPPRFSGRQFPNYSSELNVNALELEDSALYLCASSLARYSTDTQYFGPGTRLTVL.